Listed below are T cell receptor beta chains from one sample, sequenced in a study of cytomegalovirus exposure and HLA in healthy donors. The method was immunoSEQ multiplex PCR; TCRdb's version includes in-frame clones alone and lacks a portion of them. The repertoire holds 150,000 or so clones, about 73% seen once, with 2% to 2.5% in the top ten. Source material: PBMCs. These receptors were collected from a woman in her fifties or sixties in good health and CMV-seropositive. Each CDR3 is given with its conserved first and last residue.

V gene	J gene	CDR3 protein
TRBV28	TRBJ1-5	CASNSGTGLQPQHF
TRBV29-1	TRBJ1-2	CSVEGQGAGYGYTF
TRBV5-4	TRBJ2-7	CASSGAGRGQGYEQYF
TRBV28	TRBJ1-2	CASSPGGYGYTF
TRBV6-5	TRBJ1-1	CASSYSAPRVGAFF
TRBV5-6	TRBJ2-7	CASRKSGTGGKEQYF
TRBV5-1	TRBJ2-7	CASSTTSGSYEQYF
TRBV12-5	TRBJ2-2	CASGRVWEGPGELFF
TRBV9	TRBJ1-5	CASSDSRVGQPQHF
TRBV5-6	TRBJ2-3	CASSLDLAGGRVDTQYF
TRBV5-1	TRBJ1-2	CASSLDPTAGANYGYTF
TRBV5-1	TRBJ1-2	CASSPGTSGPYGYTF
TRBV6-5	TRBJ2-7	CASSSESYEQYF
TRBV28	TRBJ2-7	CASSVWSSGTLAYEQYF
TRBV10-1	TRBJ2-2	CASRVDSSTGELFF
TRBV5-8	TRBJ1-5	CASSFRRRQPQHF
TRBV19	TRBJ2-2	CASSNAGDTGELFF
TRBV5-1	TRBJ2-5	CASSLGLAGETQYF
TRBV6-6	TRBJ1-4	CASSYGGTANEKLFF
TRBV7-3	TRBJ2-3	CASSPEGAGGGTDTQYF
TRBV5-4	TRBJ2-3	CASKPGTSTDTQYF
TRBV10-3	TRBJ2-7	CALGEGSYEQYF
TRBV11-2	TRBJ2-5	CASSLGTRQETQYF
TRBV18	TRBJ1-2	CASSPVLPGQGFYGYTF
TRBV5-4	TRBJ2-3	CASSTTSGIGDTQYF
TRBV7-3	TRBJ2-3	CASSFQGSGTDTQYF
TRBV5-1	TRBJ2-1	CASSLTGQGANEQFF
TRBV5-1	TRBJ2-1	CASSLGPGSGRGGGNEQFF